This T cell receptor beta chain was sequenced in a study of T cells in Graves' hyperthyroidism and ophthalmopathy (dated by TCRdb to between 2019 and 2020). At the level of the whole study: Peripheral blood was collected at initial diagnosis, before any treatment. To identify TCR V-J signatures that set the groups apart, the researchers used a discovery cohort of 95 to 100 patients, made up of fewer than 50 with Graves' ophthalmopathy and 57 with stable Graves' hyperthyroidism. Prospective prediction of ophthalmopathy was tested in an independent validation cohort of fewer than 20 hyperthyroidism patients and 15 to 17 patients who later progressed to ophthalmopathy. The 100 or so discovery patients were randomly divided into training and test sets at a 7:3 ratio. In roughly six Graves' hyperthyroidism patients, the study also compared T-cell repertoires from thyroid tissue with T-cell repertoires from blood. Following sampling, methimazole starting at 30 mg daily was given to hyperthyroidism patients, and high-dose intravenous methylprednisolone was given to ophthalmopathy patients. TCR Vbeta CDR3 sequencing of approximately 140 peripheral blood samples (approximately 44 ophthalmopathy, approximately 80 hyperthyroidism and approximately 17 progressor patients) is reported in the paper.

CDR1 and CDR2, looked up from the germline V gene (reference sequence), are DFQATT and SNEGSKA. CDR3 length: 14 amino acids, cysteine to phenylalanine. The sequence is cut down to CDR3 DNA, 42 bases in frame from base 1. V is pruned by 1 base and J by 3 bases, leaving 5 bases of the junction without a gene match. Moderately to severely active disease, a Clinical Activity Score of at least 3, a NOSPECS grade of at least 4, and a duration under 3 months were present in ophthalmopathy patients. Patients with uncontrolled infections, other autoimmune diseases, pregnancy or lactation were excluded. Diagnoses were established on the basis of clinical symptoms, serum thyroxine and TRAb, thyroid ultrasound, and orbital computed tomography. PBMCs were isolated from more than 9 ml of fresh peripheral blood by Ficoll-Paque density gradient centrifugation. Trizol reagent was used to extract total RNA, and RNA quality was then checked on an Agilent 2100 Bioanalyzer.

What the work shows at the level of the full study, not this receptor alone: Most expanded thyroid clonotypes (frequency above 0.001) were also detected in blood, a finding suggesting that blood repertoires may reflect thyroid immune responses. During validation, the model predicted progression to ophthalmopathy a median of roughly 7.1 months ahead of onset, with around 65% sensitivity and around 72% specificity. A 13 V-J signature model separated ophthalmopathy from stable hyperthyroidism, with 87.88% sensitivity and about 81% specificity in cross-validation and 80%/75% in testing. No statistical method was used to fix the sample size in advance, and group allocation was not hidden from the investigators.

The TCR beta CDR3 regions were amplified from the RNA transcripts. The first round of RT-PCR for the TCR CDR3 was performed with the HTBI primer set and the Qiagen OneStep RT-PCR kit. The libraries were constructed in a second round of multiplex PCR and then size-selected and purified. Paired-end sequencing of the libraries was performed with 100 bp reads on an Illumina HiSeq2000. The paper's data handling went like this. SOAPnuke was used to process the raw data, removing reads that contained adapters or uncalled bases, had a mean Phred below 15, or lacked an exact match to the constant primer or identifier. High-quality paired reads were merged using COPE v1.2.5, and each unique nucleotide sequence was defined as a clonotype. MiTCR v1.1 was used to align the clonotypes against IMGT TRBV, TRBD and TRBJ reference segments. Analysis was restricted to V-J combinations with a frequency above 0.0001, which covered just over 98% of repertoires. A TCS score was defined as the ratio between F50 (clonal expansion) and ExV (chaos), using BLOSUM62-based TCRdist between CDR3 peptides within each V-J. Welch's t-statistics and random forest reduced roughly 500 V-J features to roughly 13, which were used in a naive Bayes classifier (R e1071). TCRdb handled the public reads itself, with Q25 trimming in fastp and clone calling in MiXCR, and kept productive beta chains. Under each unique CDR3 protein, matching rows form one entry showing the most common genes and DNA. What appears here as the V and J calls and clone size reflects TCRdb's work, not the paper's. This sample holds around 600,000 distinct CDR3 sequences; 14% were observed only once. The ten biggest clones cover approximately 6.4% of the sample.

The table lists this clonotype with many counts. The target of this receptor is not known. No base quality information exists; no much larger clone differs at one position. This clonotype was sampled from a young woman with Graves' ophthalmopathy. Sequencing input: blood. The chain was built from TRBV20-1 and TRBJ2-7, and 8 bases in between align with TRBD1. In nucleotide form, the sequence is TGCAGTGCTAGAGGGACAGGGAGCGGCTACGAGCAGTACTTC. This sequence encodes CSARGTGSGYEQYF.